The source of this T cell receptor (beta chain) is a study of prognosis after radiotherapy for stage I lung cancer. Study-wide background: Progression was not significant in fewer than 18 patients, whereas a few developed distant metastases (median 7 months) after radiotherapy. Study-wide results and limits: After stereotactic body radiation therapy, median unique TCR clones were several thousand, down from 9,500 to 11,000. Patients' TRBV and TRBJ gene usage reportedly differed by presence or absence of metastases.

This clonotype was counted many times. Antigen unknown. V was cut by 9 bases and J by 3 bases, with 24 bases left in between. The CDR3 has 16 amino acids. Germline assignment: CDR1 SNHLY and CDR2 FYNNEI. The patients, a group without prior chemotherapy, radiotherapy or other malignancies, were all node-negative on CT and PET/CT. Starting from genomic DNA, TCR beta CDR3 was amplified through two-round multiplex PCR. First-round PCR employed TRBV- and TRBJ-specific primers for each gene. MiXCR, applied by TCRdb to the multiplex PCR reads, yields one record per CDR3 protein. The sample has around 30,000 distinct CDR3 sequences, more than 25% seen once.

Sequenced material: PBMCs, taken before or after stereotactic body radiation therapy (not recorded which). V and J are TRBV2 and TRBJ2-7; tentative D call: TRBD1 (5 bases). This TCR derives from a donor at least 50 years old with non-small cell lung cancer. The chain's CDR3 is CARDNKRAGHYYEQYF. As DNA, the CDR3 is TGTGCCAGGGATAACAAACGGGCAGGGCATTACTACGAGCAGTACTTC.